Listed below are T cell receptor beta chains from one sample, sequenced in a study of CD8 T cell repertoires and HIV-1 epitope variants. The table came from immunoSEQ multiplex PCR; TCRdb's copy has only in-frame clones and leaves some out. The table has 5,700 or so clones, approximately 68% seen once. No antigen has been identified for these receptors. Specimen: cultured CD8+ T cells derived from PBMCs. These receptors originate from a male donor with HIV. Each CDR3 is given with its conserved first and last residue. Each record gives: V gene, J gene, clone size, CDR3 protein. Not all rows give a size; the values are once, few, many and, for expanded clones, a class.

TRBV6-5	TRBJ2-2	.	CASSWTGEGTGELFF
TRBV6-1	TRBJ2-2	.	CASSEWTANTGELFF
TRBV13	TRBJ1-3	large	CASSPDRDGRNTIYF
TRBV5-5	TRBJ2-7	.	CASSRQGYEQYF
TRBV6-6	TRBJ1-2	.	CASSYSLPGGADGYTF
TRBV6-5	TRBJ1-5	.	CASSYGLNQPQHF
TRBV9	TRBJ2-1	.	CASSSGPYNEQFF
TRBV27	TRBJ2-1	.	CASSPLRSFYNEQFF
TRBV7-9	TRBJ1-3	.	CASSNGTVSGNTIYF
TRBV6-5	TRBJ2-7	.	CASSRVSVSSYEQYF
TRBV6-1	TRBJ2-7	.	CASSEVGRGRIYEQYF
TRBV27	TRBJ2-5	.	CASSSAGIDQETQYF
TRBV7-9	TRBJ2-1	.	CASSGDAGGYSYNEQFF
TRBV21-1	TRBJ1-1	few	CASSITGLMNTEAFF
TRBV5-6	TRBJ2-7	once	CASSPGTGQKQYF
TRBV5-4	TRBJ1-1	.	CASSLGVGLGDHTEAFF
TRBV27	TRBJ2-3	.	CASSLGSTDTQYF
TRBV4-3	TRBJ1-1	few	CASSQDPGGGTEAFF
TRBV6-4	TRBJ2-3	.	CASIGQGSDTQYF
TRBV5-8	TRBJ2-7	.	CASSLEGSYEQYF
TRBV11-2	TRBJ2-7	.	CASSLTAQGSYEQYF
TRBV19	TRBJ2-7	.	CASSPGRDTYEQYF
TRBV7-9	TRBJ2-1	.	CASSLGQGLYNEQFF
TRBV6-5	TRBJ1-1	.	CASSYAVGLNTEAFF
TRBV9	TRBJ2-2	.	CASSVVAGANTGELFF
TRBV19	TRBJ1-1	.	CASSIVANGEAFF
TRBV5-1	TRBJ1-1	.	CASSFKMEPSTEAFF
TRBV28	TRBJ1-1	few	CASGGEWAGTEAFF
TRBV5-3	TRBJ1-5	.	CARSGTDYRALGERNQPQHF
TRBV27	TRBJ1-2	few	CASSPQGNYGYTF
TRBV28	TRBJ2-1	.	CASSLLSGDYNEQFF